This is a list of T cell receptor beta chains from one sample in a study of T cell responses to AZD1222 COVID-19 vaccine. Assay used: immunoSEQ multiplex PCR; TCRdb lists only in-frame clones, some missing. The sample includes approximately 200,000 clones, just over 90% of them seen just once. Specimen: peripheral blood, collected 28 days after the second AZD1222 dose. All receptors derive from an adult who received the AZD1222 COVID-19 vaccine. Each CDR3 is given with its conserved first and last residue. The order of the fields is J gene, V gene, D gene, clone size, CDR3 protein, CDR3 DNA. The D gene is left open where the match is weak. Rows may omit the clone size; those that give it use once, few, many or a size class.

>TRBJ2-1|TRBV28|TRBD2|.
CASSLGLAGGNEQFF
TGTGCCAGCAGTTTGGGTCTAGCGGGAGGCAATGAGCAGTTCTTC
>TRBJ2-2|TRBV11-2|TRBD2|.
CASSLGLAGGRGTGELFF
TGTGCCAGCAGCTTGGGACTAGCGGGAGGGCGGGGCACCGGGGAGCTGTTTTTT
>TRBJ1-4|TRBV7-9|.|.
CASSLGGTNEKLFF
TGTGCCAGCAGCTTAGGGGGGACTAATGAAAAACTGTTTTTT
>TRBJ1-1|TRBV7-2|.|.
CASSLVRDTEAFF
TGTGCCAGCAGCTTAGTCAGGGACACTGAAGCTTTCTTT
>TRBJ1-1|TRBV6-5|TRBD1|once
CASSYDRGNTEAFF
TGTGCCAGCAGTTACGACAGGGGAAACACTGAAGCTTTCTTT
>TRBJ2-2|TRBV11-2|.|.
CASSPRPGDTGELFF
TGTGCCAGCAGCCCCAGACCAGGGGACACCGGGGAGCTGTTTTTT
>TRBJ2-2|TRBV7-2|TRBD2|once
CASTSTAQLAGILGELFF
TGTGCCAGCACTTCCACCGCGCAGCTAGCGGGAATTTTAGGGGAGCTGTTTTTT
>TRBJ2-1|TRBV27|.|.
CASSLIPPLLGVRNEQFF
TGTGCCAGCAGTTTAATTCCCCCCCTTTTAGGGGTACGGAATGAGCAGTTCTTC
>TRBJ1-3|TRBV9|.|.
CASSEDGLSGNTIYF
TGTGCCAGCAGCGAAGACGGGCTCTCTGGAAACACCATATATTTT
>TRBJ1-2|TRBV24-1|TRBD1|.
CATSDRDRDGYTF
TGTGCCACCAGTGACCGGGACAGGGATGGCTACACCTTC
>TRBJ2-6|TRBV28|.|.
CASSLVPGARGANVLTF
TGTGCCAGCAGTTTAGTACCAGGGGCCCGTGGGGCCAACGTCCTGACTTTC
>TRBJ1-5|TRBV5-1|.|.
CASSPQGGISNQPQHF
TGCGCCAGCAGCCCACAAGGGGGAATTAGCAATCAGCCCCAGCATTTT
>TRBJ2-1|TRBV29-1|TRBD2|.
CSLGGGRAFEQFF
TGCAGCCTTGGTGGGGGGAGGGCCTTCGAGCAGTTCTTC
>TRBJ1-1|TRBV12-3/TRBV12-4|.|.
CASRGTNTEAFF
TGTGCCAGCAGAGGGACTAACACTGAAGCTTTCTTT
>TRBJ1-2|TRBV7-3|.|once
CASSLEPFPPTGYTF
TGTGCCAGCAGCTTAGAGCCCTTTCCTCCAACTGGCTACACCTTC
>TRBJ1-1|TRBV5-1|.|once
CASSIDSNTEAFF
TGCGCCAGCAGCATTGACTCTAACACTGAAGCTTTCTTT
>TRBJ2-7|TRBV6-5|.|.
CASSFTLEYEQYF
TGTGCCAGCAGTTTCACCTTAGAGTACGAGCAGTACTTC
>TRBJ2-1|TRBV7-2|TRBD1|.
CASSNRDRGVSYNEQFF
TGTGCCAGCAGCAACCGGGACAGGGGTGTCTCCTACAATGAGCAGTTCTTC
>TRBJ2-7|TRBV6-4|.|.
CASSDSVGGGQSYEQYF
TGTGCCAGCAGTGACTCGGTGGGGGGCGGGCAGTCCTACGAGCAGTACTTC
>TRBJ1-2|TRBV18|.|once
CASSPRLETDYGYTF
TGTGCCAGCTCACCACGTTTAGAGACAGATTATGGCTACACCTTC
>TRBJ2-7|TRBV6-4|TRBD1|.
CASSESQGAYEQYF
TGTGCCAGCAGTGAGTCACAGGGGGCCTACGAGCAGTACTTC
>TRBJ1-5|TRBV19|TRBD1|.
CASNPTGRVGLPQHF
TGTGCCAGTAACCCGACAGGGCGGGTCGGTTTGCCCCAGCATTTT
>TRBJ2-7|TRBV27|.|.
CASSHGTPAEQYF
TGTGCCAGCAGCCATGGGACCCCCGCCGAGCAGTACTTC